This entry describes one TCR beta chain. Assay used: immunoSEQ multiplex PCR; TCRdb lists only in-frame clones, some missing. The sample contains about 160,000 clones, approximately 85% of which appear only once. The CDR3 consists of 13 residues. The germline V and J ends were trimmed by 2 bases and 1 base, with 5 bases remaining between them. In germline, CDR1 is MNHEY, CDR2 SVGAGI. This specimen belongs to a study of blood T cell repertoires in COVID-19. Across the study: The cDNA or gDNA used as material had been derived from T cells, B-cell-depleted T cells, or PBMCs.

The rearrangement links TRBV6-5 to TRBJ1-1; D not resolved. The specimen was peripheral blood. This TCR came from a man older than 75 with COVID-19, enrolled during active disease. CDR3 in amino acids: CASSYRGNTEAFF. The CDR3 coding sequence is TGTGCCAGCAGTTACAGAGGGAACACTGAAGCTTTCTTT.